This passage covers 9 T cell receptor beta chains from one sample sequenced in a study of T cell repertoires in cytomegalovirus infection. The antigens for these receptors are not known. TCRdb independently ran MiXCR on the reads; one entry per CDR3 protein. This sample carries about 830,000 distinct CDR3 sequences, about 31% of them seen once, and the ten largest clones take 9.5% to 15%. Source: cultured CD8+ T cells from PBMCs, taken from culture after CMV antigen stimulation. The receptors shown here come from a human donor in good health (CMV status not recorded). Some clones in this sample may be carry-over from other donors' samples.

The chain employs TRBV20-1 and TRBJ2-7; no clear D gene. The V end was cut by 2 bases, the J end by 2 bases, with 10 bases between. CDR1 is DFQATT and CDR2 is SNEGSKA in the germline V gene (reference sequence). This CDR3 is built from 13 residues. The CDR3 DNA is TGCAGTGCTAGAATACCAGGAACCTACGAGCAGTACGTC. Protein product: CSARIPGTYEQYV.

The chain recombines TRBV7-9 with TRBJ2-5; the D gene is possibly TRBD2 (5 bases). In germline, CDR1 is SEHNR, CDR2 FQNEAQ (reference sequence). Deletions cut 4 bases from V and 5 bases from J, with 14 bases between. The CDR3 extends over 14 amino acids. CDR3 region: CASSSASRGETQYF. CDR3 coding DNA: TGTGCCAGCAGCTCAGCTAGCAGAGGGGAGACCCAGTACTTC.

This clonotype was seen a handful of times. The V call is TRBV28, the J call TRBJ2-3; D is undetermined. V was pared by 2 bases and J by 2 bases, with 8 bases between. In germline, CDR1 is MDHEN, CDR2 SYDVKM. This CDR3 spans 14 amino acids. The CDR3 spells CASSLSSYTDTQYF. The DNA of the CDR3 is TGTGCCAGCAGTTTAAGCAGCTACACAGATACGCAGTATTTT.

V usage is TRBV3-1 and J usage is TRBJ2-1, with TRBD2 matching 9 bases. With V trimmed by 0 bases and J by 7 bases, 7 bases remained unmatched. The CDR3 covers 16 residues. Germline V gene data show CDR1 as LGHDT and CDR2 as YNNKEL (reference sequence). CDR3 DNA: TGTGCCAGCAGCCAAGAGGCGGCGGGGGGGCCGAATGAGCAGTTCTTC. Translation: CASSQEAAGGPNEQFF.

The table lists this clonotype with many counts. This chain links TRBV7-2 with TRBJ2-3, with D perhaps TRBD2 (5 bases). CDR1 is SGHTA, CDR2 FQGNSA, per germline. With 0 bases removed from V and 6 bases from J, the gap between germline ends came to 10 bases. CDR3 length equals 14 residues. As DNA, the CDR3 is TGTGCCAGCAGCTTAGCCACGGGGTCCGATACGCAGTATTTT. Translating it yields CASSLATGSDTQYF.

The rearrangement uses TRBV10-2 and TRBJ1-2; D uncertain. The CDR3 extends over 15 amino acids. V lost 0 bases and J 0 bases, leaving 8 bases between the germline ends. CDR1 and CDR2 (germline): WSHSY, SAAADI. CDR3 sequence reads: CASSESSQPNYGYTF. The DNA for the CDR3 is TGCGCCAGCAGTGAGTCGAGTCAGCCTAACTATGGCTACACCTTC.

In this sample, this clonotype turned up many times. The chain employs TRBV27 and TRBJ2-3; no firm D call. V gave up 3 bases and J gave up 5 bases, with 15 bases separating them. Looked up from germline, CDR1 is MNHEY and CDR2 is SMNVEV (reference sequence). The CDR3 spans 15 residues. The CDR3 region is CASSFLHLALDTQYF. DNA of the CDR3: TGTGCCAGCAGTTTTCTACATCTGGCCCTAGATACGCAGTATTTT.

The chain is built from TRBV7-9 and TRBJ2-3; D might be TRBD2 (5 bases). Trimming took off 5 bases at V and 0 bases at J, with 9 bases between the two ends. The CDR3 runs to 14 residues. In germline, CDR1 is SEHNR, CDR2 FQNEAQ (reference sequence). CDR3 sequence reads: CASSPSRSTDTQYF. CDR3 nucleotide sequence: TGTGCCAGCAGCCCTAGCCGTAGCACAGATACGCAGTATTTT. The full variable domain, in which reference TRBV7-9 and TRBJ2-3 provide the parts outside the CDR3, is DTGVSQNPRHKITKRGQNVTFRCDPISEHNRLYWYRQTLGQGPEFLTYFQNEAQLEKSRLLSDRFSAERPKGSFSTLEIQRTEQGDSAMYLCASSPSRSTDTQYFGPGTRLTVL.

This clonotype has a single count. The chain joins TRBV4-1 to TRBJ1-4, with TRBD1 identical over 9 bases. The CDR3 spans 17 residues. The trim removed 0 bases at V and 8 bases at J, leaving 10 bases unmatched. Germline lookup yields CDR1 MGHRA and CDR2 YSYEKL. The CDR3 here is CASSQDRFGQGTEKLFF. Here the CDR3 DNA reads TGCGCCAGCAGCCAAGATAGGTTTGGACAGGGGACGGAAAAACTGTTTTTT.